Each of the 21 T cell receptor beta chains below was sequenced from the same sample in a study of blood T cell repertoires in COVID-19. Profiled with immunoSEQ multiplex PCR; TCRdb holds only in-frame clones, not every one. The sample holds some 340,000 clones, around 82% seen once. The sample was peripheral blood. These receptors were obtained from a man younger than 45 with active or convalescent COVID-19.

This clone was counted once. This chain links TRBV19 with TRBJ2-2; D is unclear. The CDR3 spans 11 residues. V lost 7 bases, J lost 6 bases, and 6 bases lay in between. CDR1 and CDR2 from the germline V gene are LNHDA and SQIVND (reference sequence). CDR3 sequence: CASNKAGELFF. The CDR3 region has the DNA TGTGCCAGTAACAAAGCCGGGGAGCTGTTTTTT. The complete variable domain, with remaining parts taken from reference TRBV19 and TRBJ2-2, reads DGGITQSPKYLFRKEGQNVTLSCEQNLNHDAMYWYRQDPGQGLRLIYYSQIVNDFQKGDIAEGYSVSREKKESFPLTVTSAQKNPTAFYLCASNKAGELFFGEGSRLTVL.

The gene calls are TRBV6-5 and TRBJ1-2; D is possibly TRBD1 (5 bases). CDR3 length: 13 amino acids. V lost 4 bases and J 4 bases, leaving 10 bases between the germline ends. In germline, CDR1 is MNHEY, CDR2 SVGAGI. In DNA form, the CDR3 reads TGTGCCAGCAGTTTCGCGGGGCCCTATGGCTACACCTTC. Translating gives CASSFAGPYGYTF.

This rearrangement joins TRBV28 to TRBJ2-2, with TRBD1 identical over 7 bases. CDR1 is MDHEN, CDR2 SYDVKM, per germline. V shed 2 bases and J 4 bases; nucleotides not matched to a gene: 10. The CDR3 is 17 amino acids. In DNA form, the CDR3 reads TGTGCCAGCAGTTTAAGTGAAGGGACAGAGGGCACCGGGGAGCTGTTTTTT. This gives the protein CASSLSEGTEGTGELFF.

This chain links TRBV15 with TRBJ2-7; TRBD1 matches at 9 bases. The CDR3 spans 18 residues. J lost 1 base, V lost 2 bases, and 12 bases had no gene match. CDR1 and CDR2 from the germline V gene are LNHNV and YYDKDF (reference sequence). Here the CDR3 reads CATSRFFSGTGSSYEQYF. CDR3 nucleotides: TGTGCCACCAGCAGATTTTTCTCCGGGACAGGGTCATCCTACGAGCAGTACTTC. Drawing the rest from reference TRBV15 and TRBJ2-7, the complete variable domain is DAMVIQNPRYQVTQFGKPVTLSCSQTLNHNVMYWYQQKSSQAPKLLFHYYDKDFNNEADTPDNFQSRRPNTSFCFLDIRSPGLGDTAMYLCATSRFFSGTGSSYEQYFGPGTRLTVT.

The chain couples TRBV7-3 to TRBJ1-1, with 7 bases matching TRBD1. J gave up 8 bases and V 5 bases, and 8 bases lay outside the gene matches. Germline assignment: CDR1 SGHTA and CDR2 FQGTGA. The CDR3 spans 13 residues. The CDR3 bases are TGTGCCAGCAGCAACAGGGGCCAGGCCGAAGCTTTCTTT. Its protein is CASSNRGQAEAFF.

The rearrangement uses TRBV29-1 and TRBJ2-2, with D uncertain. The CDR3 length is 13 residues. The germline V gene encodes CDR1 SQVTM and CDR2 ANQGSEA. V was pared by 6 bases and J by 6 bases, with 14 bases between. DNA of the CDR3: TGCAGCGTAAGAGACTCCGCCGCCGGGGAGCTGTTTTTT. It specifies CSVRDSAAGELFF.

This clone was seen a few times. This rearrangement joins TRBV28 to TRBJ2-2; TRBD1 matches at 9 bases. Per the germline V gene, CDR1 is MDHEN and CDR2 is SYDVKM. V dropped 6 bases and J dropped 3; count of bases not matched to a gene: 5. The CDR3 loop spans 15 amino acids. The CDR3 loop reads CASSRTGVYTGELFF. The CDR3 nucleotides read TGTGCCAGCAGCAGGACAGGGGTATACACCGGGGAGCTGTTTTTT. The whole variable domain, remainder taken from reference TRBV28 and TRBJ2-2, is DVKVTQSSRYLVKRTGEKVFLECVQDMDHENMFWYRQDPGLGLRLIYFSYDVKMKEKGDIPEGYSVSREKKERFSLILESASTNQTSMYLCASSRTGVYTGELFFGEGSRLTVL.

This sequence joins TRBV18 and TRBJ2-5; 11 nucleotides align to TRBD2. The CDR3 runs to 15 residues. Germline CDR1 is KGHSH and CDR2 is LQKENI. Trimming cost V 6 bases and J 5 bases; bases outside gene matches: 8. CDR3 nucleotide sequence: TGTGCCAGCTCCCGTAGCGGGGGGGCGCGGGAGACCCAGTACTTC. This codes for CASSRSGGARETQYF.

J is TRBJ1-4 and V is TRBV9, with TRBD1 identical over 7 bases. The CDR3 runs to 15 residues. The trim removed 4 bases at V and 4 bases at J, leaving 7 bases unmatched. Germline V CDR1 and CDR2: SGDLS, YYNGEE. CDR3 bases: TGTGCCAGCAGCCCACCAACAGGGGATAATGAAAAACTGTTTTTT. Translating it yields CASSPPTGDNEKLFF. Looking up the rest from reference TRBV9 and TRBJ1-4 gives the full variable domain: DSGVTQTPKHLITATGQRVTLRCSPRSGDLSVYWYQQSLDQGLQFLIQYYNGEERAKGNILERFSAQQFPDLHSELNLSSLELGDSALYFCASSPPTGDNEKLFFGSGTQLSVL.

CDR3 region: CASSTQTVYNEQFF. CDR3 DNA sequence: TGTGCCAGCAGTACGCAGACAGTGTACAATGAGCAGTTCTTC. J is TRBJ2-1 and V is TRBV6-6, with a possible D match to TRBD1 (5 bases). Germline CDR1 is MNHNY and CDR2 is SVGAGI (reference sequence). The CDR3 contains 14 residues. V lost 5 bases, J lost 4 bases, and 12 bases lay in between.

The V and J genes are TRBV4-2 and TRBJ2-7, with 11 bases identical to TRBD1. The CDR3 contains 16 residues. The J segment lost 3 bases and the V segment lost 0 bases, leaving 4 bases of the junction unmatched. The germline V gene has CDR1 LGHNA and CDR2 YNFKEQ. The CDR3 is CASSQERTGGFYEQYF. CDR3 nucleotide sequence: TGTGCCAGCAGCCAAGAACGGACAGGGGGCTTCTACGAGCAGTACTTC.

This sequence joins TRBV28 and TRBJ2-7; 10 bases are a match to TRBD2. The CDR3 contains 17 residues. CDR1 is MDHEN, CDR2 SYDVKM, per germline. The V segment lost 6 bases and the J segment 7 bases; nucleotides outside the gene matches: 18. In DNA, the CDR3 is TGTGCCAGCAGCCCCGCTCGTGGCCGAGCGGGAGGGTTTGAGCAGTACTTC. It yields the protein CASSPARGRAGGFEQYF.

V and J are TRBV5-1 and TRBJ2-7; 7 bases are shared with TRBD1. The junction had 5 bases not matched to a gene; V was cut back by 0 bases and J by 2 bases. Germline V gene sequence: CDR1 SGHRS, CDR2 YFSETQ. CDR3 length: 15 amino acids. Written as DNA, the CDR3 is TGCGCCAGCAGCTTGGTACTGGGACAGACCTACGAGCAGTACTTC. This codes for CASSLVLGQTYEQYF. Based on the CDR3 plus reference TRBV5-1 and TRBJ2-7, the full variable domain is KAGVTQTPRYLIKTRGQQVTLSCSPISGHRSVSWYQQTPGQGLQFLFEYFSETQRNKGNFPGRFSGRQFSNSRSEMNVSTLELGDSALYLCASSLVLGQTYEQYFGPGTRLTVT.

The chain uses TRBV5-1 and TRBJ1-3, with D unresolved. Germline assignment: CDR1 SGHRS and CDR2 YFSETQ. V lost 1 base and J 0 bases, leaving 8 bases between the germline ends. This CDR3 comprises 15 residues. The DNA of the CDR3 is TGCGCCAGCAGCTTGACACAGAGCTCTGGAAACACCATATATTTT. It translates to CASSLTQSSGNTIYF.

This rearrangement joins TRBV5-1 to TRBJ1-4; TRBD1 is a possible D gene (6 bases). The CDR3 is 15 amino acids. V shed 1 base and J shed 4 bases, with 11 bases lying between them. The germline gives CDR1 SGHRS, CDR2 YFSETQ. The CDR3 region has the DNA TGCGCCAGCAGCTTGACAGGGCTAGATAATGAAAAACTGTTTTTT. This encodes CASSLTGLDNEKLFF. The variable domain in full, with the rest retrieved from reference TRBV5-1 and TRBJ1-4, is KAGVTQTPRYLIKTRGQQVTLSCSPISGHRSVSWYQQTPGQGLQFLFEYFSETQRNKGNFPGRFSGRQFSNSRSEMNVSTLELGDSALYLCASSLTGLDNEKLFFGSGTQLSVL.

The V gene is TRBV6-2 or TRBV6-3, the J gene TRBJ2-3; 14 bases line up with TRBD2. CDR3 size: 18 residues. CDR1 and CDR2 (germline): MNHEY, SVGEGT. With 6 bases clipped from V and 2 bases from J, the junction kept 10 bases outside the gene matches. The chain's CDR3 is CASSSGLAGGPFTDTQYF. The CDR3 DNA sequence: TGTGCCAGCAGCTCTGGACTAGCGGGAGGCCCGTTCACAGATACGCAGTATTTT.

V and J are TRBV12-3 or TRBV12-4 and TRBJ1-3, with unresolved D. The CDR3 length is 13 residues. With 4 bases removed from V and 4 bases from J, the gap between germline ends came to 8 bases. The DNA of the CDR3 is TGTGCCAGCAGTTACCGAGAAGGAAACACCATATATTTT. It is translated as CASSYREGNTIYF.

The chain is built from TRBV10-3 and TRBJ1-1; possible D gene TRBD1, 6 bases. V lost 6 bases to trimming and J lost 1 base, with 18 bases between them. Germline CDR1 is ENHRY and CDR2 is SYGVKD. The CDR3 consists of 16 residues. The DNA for the CDR3 is TGTGCCATCAGGGACCCTTACGGGACATGGAACACTGAAGCTTTCTTT. It translates to CAIRDPYGTWNTEAFF.

This clone was detected only once. The rearrangement joins TRBV7-9 to TRBJ1-2, with no clear D. This CDR3 region has 14 residues. Trimming cost V 1 base and J 5 bases, with 11 bases left between them. Germline V gene lookup returns CDR1 SEHNR and CDR2 FQNEAQ (reference sequence). CDR3 residues: CASSLDPSWYGYTF. DNA of the CDR3: TGTGCCAGCAGCTTAGACCCAAGCTGGTATGGCTACACCTTC.

V gene TRBV6-5 combines with J gene TRBJ1-2; D unresolved. V gave up 2 bases and J gave up 8 bases, with 12 bases separating them. The CDR3 length is 13 residues. Per germline, CDR1 MNHEY and CDR2 SVGAGI. CDR3 nucleotide sequence: TGTGCCAGCAGTTACATTGAGGGTGGAGGCTACACCTTC. Protein product: CASSYIEGGGYTF.

This chain joins TRBV25-1 and TRBJ1-5, with unresolved D. This CDR3 comprises 14 residues. V lost 6 bases, J lost 1 base, and 10 bases lay in between. The germline V gene has CDR1 MGHDK and CDR2 SYGVNS. The CDR3 DNA sequence: TGTGCCAGCAGGGAGGGTAGGAGCAATCAGCCCCAGCATTTT. Protein sequence: CASREGRSNQPQHF.